This TCR beta chain was documented in a study of OX40 agonist ivuxolimab in advanced cancers. Turning to the study itself: Patients treated during dose escalation were battling hepatocellular carcinoma, melanoma, renal cell or head and neck cancer. Subjects had a mean age of around 60 years, with a range of 23 to 79; around 83% were male.

The table came from immunoSEQ multiplex PCR; TCRdb's copy has only in-frame clones and leaves some out. The data show 65,000 to 80,000 clones, about nine tenths seen once. Prior autoimmune disease or systemic immunosuppression barred patients. The CDR3 loop spans 14 amino acids. The V gene's germline CDR1 is LNHDA and CDR2 SQIVND (reference sequence). J gave up 4 bases and V 7 bases, and 9 bases lay outside the gene matches. The sequence was collected from an adult with an advanced solid tumor such as melanoma, head and neck, liver or kidney cancer. Material: CD4+ or CD8+ T cells sorted from blood, obtained in a trial of the OX40 agonist ivuxolimab. The chain links TRBV19 to TRBJ2-7, with 8 bases lining up with TRBD2. The chain's CDR3 is CASKVAGGAYEQYF. DNA for the CDR3: TGTGCCAGTAAGGTCGCCGGGGGGGCATACGAGCAGTACTTC.